This TCR beta chain appears in the sequencing data of a study of T-cell reconstitution after alpha-beta-depleted transplantation in children. Germline V gene data show CDR1 as SQVTM and CDR2 as ANQGSEA. The V gene lost 6 bases and the J gene lost 5 bases, with 16 bases spanning the gap. The CDR3 spans 13 residues. Unique molecular identifiers were incorporated when the TCRbeta library was constructed. TCRdb re-analysed the PCR reads in MiXCR, keeping a single row per CDR3 protein. This table holds about 610,000 distinct CDR3 sequences, 10% found once. The input for sequencing was PBMCs from the stem cell graft donor, taken from the stem cell graft. This chain connects TRBV29-1 to TRBJ2-5; D uncertain. The sequence was obtained from a human donor who donated a stem cell graft to a child with acute myeloid leukemia. This CDR3 reads CSVGMKVGETQYF. The CDR3 DNA is TGCAGCGTGGGGATGAAGGTCGGGGAGACCCAGTACTTC.